The 8 T cell receptor beta chains below were found in one sample sequenced in a study of blood T cell repertoires in COVID-19. TCRdb's table, derived via immunoSEQ multiplex PCR, lists solely in-frame clones and lacks some. Of about 190,000 clones listed, roughly 84% are singletons. The sequenced material came from PBMCs or T cells enriched from blood (not recorded which). The source of these receptors is a woman aged 25 to 45 who had been exposed to COVID-19.

This chain uses TRBV5-8 with TRBJ1-6; 7 bases line up with TRBD1. CDR1 is SGHTS and CDR2 is YDEGEE in the germline V gene. The CDR3 consists of 16 residues. The trim removed 4 bases at V and 0 bases at J, leaving 4 bases unmatched. The CDR3 bases are TGTGCCAGCAGCCGGACAGGCAGCTCCTATAATTCACCCCTCCACTTT. Protein: CASSRTGSSYNSPLHF.

The chain uses TRBV6-5 and TRBJ1-6, with 7 bases aligning to TRBD1. V lost 5 bases to trimming and J lost 7 bases; unmatched junction nucleotides: 8. The CDR3 contains 15 residues. CDR1 is MNHEY and CDR2 is SVGAGI in the germline V gene. Here the CDR3 DNA reads TGTGCCAGCAGTCCACAGGGGCCCTCCAATTCACCCCTCCACTTT. Its translation is CASSPQGPSNSPLHF.

This clone was counted between two and nine times. The chain joins TRBV6-5 to TRBJ1-2, with D perhaps matching TRBD1 (6 bases). Germline CDR1 reads MNHEY; CDR2 reads SVGAGI. This CDR3 spans 12 amino acids. V lost 6 bases and J 7 bases, leaving 12 bases between the germline ends. The CDR3 protein is CASSHRTVGYTF. For the CDR3, the DNA is TGTGCCAGCAGCCATAGGACAGTTGGCTACACCTTC.

This clone showed up just once. This rearrangement joins TRBV5-4 to TRBJ1-2; 8 nucleotides agree with TRBD1. J lost 5 bases, V lost 4 bases, and 7 bases had no gene match. Germline CDR1 and CDR2: SGHNT and YYREEE (reference sequence). The CDR3 length is 14 residues. CDR3 DNA: TGTGCCAGCAGCCTGGGACAGGCGGAGTATGGCTACACCTTC. Protein: CASSLGQAEYGYTF.

This clone was counted between two and nine times. The chain links TRBV12-5 to TRBJ1-2, with D perhaps TRBD1 (5 bases). The V gene's germline CDR1 is LGHNT and CDR2 FRNRAP. This CDR3 contains 15 residues. Trimming stripped 1 base from V and 4 bases from J, with 13 bases between. The CDR3 spells CASGLDPGEGYGYTF. Written as DNA, the CDR3 is TGTGCTAGTGGTTTGGACCCGGGGGAAGGCTATGGCTACACCTTC.

This rearrangement joins TRBV27 to TRBJ2-1; 7 bases agree with TRBD2. CDR1 is MNHEY, CDR2 SMNVEV, per germline (reference sequence). V dropped 3 bases and J dropped 8; count of bases not matched to a gene: 7. The CDR3 consists of 14 residues. This CDR3 is CASSFGGGRDEQFF. The CDR3 bases are TGTGCCAGCAGTTTTGGGGGGGGAAGGGATGAGCAGTTCTTC.

The genes are TRBV2 and TRBJ1-2, with TRBD1 as a possible D gene (6 bases). CDR1 is SNHLY, CDR2 FYNNEI, per germline. CDR3 size: 12 residues. V lost 6 bases and J lost 8, with 13 bases in between. The CDR3 coding sequence is TGTGCCAGCAGCCCAGGACAGAAAGGCTACACCTTC. It is translated as CASSPGQKGYTF. Based on the CDR3 plus reference TRBV2 and TRBJ1-2, the full variable domain is EPEVTQTPSHQVTQMGQEVILRCVPISNHLYFYWYRQILGQKVEFLVSFYNNEISEKSEIFDDQFSVERPDGSNFTLKIRSTKLEDSAMYFCASSPGQKGYTFGSGTRLTVV.

V and J are TRBV11-2 and TRBJ2-7; 7 positions agree with TRBD1. Germline V gene sequence: CDR1 SGHAT, CDR2 FQNNGV. Trimming at V came to 4 bases and at J to 5 bases, leaving 11 bases not matched to a gene. CDR3 length: 15 amino acids. The CDR3 loop reads CASSSKGAPLHEQYF. The CDR3 DNA follows: TGTGCCAGCAGCTCAAAGGGGGCCCCTCTCCACGAGCAGTACTTC.